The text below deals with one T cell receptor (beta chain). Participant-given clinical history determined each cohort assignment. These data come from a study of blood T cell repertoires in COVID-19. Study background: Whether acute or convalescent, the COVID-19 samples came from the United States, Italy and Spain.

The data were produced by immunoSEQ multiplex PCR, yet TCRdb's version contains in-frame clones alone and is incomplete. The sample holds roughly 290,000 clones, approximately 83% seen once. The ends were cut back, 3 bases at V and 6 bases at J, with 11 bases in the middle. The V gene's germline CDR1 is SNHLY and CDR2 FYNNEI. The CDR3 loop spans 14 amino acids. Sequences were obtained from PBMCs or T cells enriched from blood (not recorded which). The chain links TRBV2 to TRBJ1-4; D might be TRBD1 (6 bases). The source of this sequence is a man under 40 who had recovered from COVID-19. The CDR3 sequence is CASSDGRGDEKLFF. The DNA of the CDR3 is TGTGCCAGCAGTGATGGCAGGGGCGATGAAAAACTGTTTTTT.